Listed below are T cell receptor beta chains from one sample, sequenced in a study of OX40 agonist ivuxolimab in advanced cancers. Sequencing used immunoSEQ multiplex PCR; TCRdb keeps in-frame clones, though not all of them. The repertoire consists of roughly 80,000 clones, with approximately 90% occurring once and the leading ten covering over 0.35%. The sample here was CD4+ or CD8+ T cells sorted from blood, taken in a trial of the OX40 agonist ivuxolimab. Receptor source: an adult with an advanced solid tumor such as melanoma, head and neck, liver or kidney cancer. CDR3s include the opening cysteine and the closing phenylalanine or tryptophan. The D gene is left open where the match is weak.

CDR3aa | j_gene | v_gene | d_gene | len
CASSGSTGLNTEAFF | TRBJ1-1 | TRBV2 | - | 15
CAISEYSGDTEAFF | TRBJ1-1 | TRBV10-3 | - | 14
CASSLRGTGLFEQYF | TRBJ2-7 | TRBV11-2 | TRBD1 | 15
CASSFAHTGELFF | TRBJ2-2 | TRBV27 | - | 13
CASSQTGGPYEQYF | TRBJ2-7 | TRBV25-1 | TRBD1 | 14
CASSSPGTTAETQYF | TRBJ2-5 | TRBV6-5 | TRBD2 | 15
CASSLGHSNTEAFF | TRBJ1-1 | TRBV5-1 | - | 14
CAWNTGTGELFF | TRBJ2-2 | TRBV30 | - | 12
CSAQTGATTNEKLFF | TRBJ1-4 | TRBV29-1 | TRBD1 | 15
CASSPQTGPGETQYF | TRBJ2-5 | TRBV18 | TRBD1 | 15
CASSSGVSNQPQHF | TRBJ1-5 | TRBV6-5 | - | 14
CASSQDWTGHKSTSGNTIYF | TRBJ1-3 | TRBV4-3 | TRBD1 | 20
CASSIGGTRVYNEQFF | TRBJ2-1 | TRBV19 | - | 16
CASSLGPGLAGEQYF | TRBJ2-7 | TRBV7-2 | TRBD2 | 15
CAIRDRVGDTQYF | TRBJ2-3 | TRBV10-3 | TRBD1 | 13
CASSLTGGNQPQHF | TRBJ1-5 | TRBV19 | - | 14
CASSYSNNEQFF | TRBJ2-1 | TRBV6-6 | - | 12
CASSEGSGRARGDEQFF | TRBJ2-1 | TRBV10-1 | TRBD2 | 17
CASRASEDEQFF | TRBJ2-1 | TRBV7-9 | - | 12
CASSLGVSVQFF | TRBJ2-1 | TRBV7-9 | - | 12
CASSLGGLPQETQYF | TRBJ2-5 | TRBV7-9 | - | 15
CASSIGGASGLETQYF | TRBJ2-5 | TRBV19 | TRBD2 | 16
CASRGRTDTQYF | TRBJ2-3 | TRBV6-5 | - | 12
CAISDPSGRAARNTGELFF | TRBJ2-2 | TRBV10-3 | TRBD2 | 19
CAWSPGQQSEPQHF | TRBJ1-5 | TRBV30 | TRBD1 | 14
CASTWSNTGELFF | TRBJ2-2 | TRBV14 | - | 13
CASSMTGGWGYNEQFF | TRBJ2-1 | TRBV5-1 | - | 16
CASSLFSPRDSISYNEQFF | TRBJ2-1 | TRBV27 | TRBD1 | 19
CAISKTGSSNQPQHF | TRBJ1-5 | TRBV10-3 | - | 15
CASSQDLGNLSGNTIYF | TRBJ1-3 | TRBV14 | - | 17
CASSLGRSNEQFF | TRBJ2-1 | TRBV7-2 | - | 13
CASSISGVSYEQYF | TRBJ2-7 | TRBV7-9 | TRBD2 | 14
CAWSVRDRVRF | TRBJ2-7 | TRBV30 | TRBD1 | 11
CASSPRQNQETQYF | TRBJ2-5 | TRBV27 | - | 14
CASSFRDSYGYTF | TRBJ1-2 | TRBV5-4 | TRBD1 | 13
CASSSLSGSGETQYF | TRBJ2-5 | TRBV7-2 | TRBD2 | 15
CASRPGRNSPLHF | TRBJ1-6 | TRBV6-5 | - | 13
CASIPLASYNEQFF | TRBJ2-1 | TRBV27 | - | 14
CASSTRDSTNYGYTF | TRBJ1-2 | TRBV19 | TRBD1 | 15
CASSYSQQASGNTIYF | TRBJ1-3 | TRBV6-5 | - | 16
CASSPTGNSYEQYF | TRBJ2-7 | TRBV7-8 | - | 14
CAWGGTVEKLFF | TRBJ1-4 | TRBV30 | TRBD1 | 12
CASSEGYGNTEAFF | TRBJ1-1 | TRBV6-5 | - | 14
CASSPDRLNTEAFF | TRBJ1-1 | TRBV6-5 | - | 14
CASSRPDGEAFF | TRBJ1-1 | TRBV5-6 | - | 12
CASSLADNEQFF | TRBJ2-1 | TRBV11-2 | - | 12
CASSQGEGYEQYF | TRBJ2-7 | TRBV19 | - | 13
CASSPRGGVQETQYF | TRBJ2-5 | TRBV18 | TRBD2 | 15
CASSPGTVPRYGYTF | TRBJ1-2 | TRBV19 | TRBD1 | 15
CASSGGLIVYNEQFF | TRBJ2-1 | TRBV5-4 | TRBD2 | 15
CASSDLDRLYEQYF | TRBJ2-7 | TRBV28 | TRBD1 | 14
CAWRLTGFGNTEAFF | TRBJ1-1 | TRBV30 | - | 15
CASSAVAGVYEQFF | TRBJ2-1 | TRBV7-6 | TRBD2 | 14
CASSKEEGGYTF | TRBJ1-2 | TRBV11-3 | - | 12
CSAHHRAMNTEAFF | TRBJ1-1 | TRBV29-1 | - | 14
CASSGGEPSYNEQFF | TRBJ2-1 | TRBV7-6 | TRBD2 | 15
CASSPVGGLGNQPQHF | TRBJ1-5 | TRBV11-2 | - | 16